This T cell receptor beta chain is drawn from a study of cytomegalovirus exposure and HLA in healthy donors (TCRdb year 2017). Regarding the complete study: An earlier analysis of several hundred of the donors reported 250 to 350 Gb of sequence data and 117 million unique TCR beta sequences from some 180 million T cells. To predict cytomegalovirus infection status, the study brought together high-throughput TCR immunosequencing, statistical association of individual TCRs with disease status, and machine learning. Donor age, sex, ethnicity and CMV serostatus were collected together with the repertoire data. Of the roughly 400 genotyped donors, approximately 82% fell in the genetic ancestry cluster associated with self-reported Caucasian donors. The aim of the study was to test whether cataloging public T cell receptors could identify signatures of past pathogen exposure. Genome-wide SNP genotypes for about three fifths of the roughly 700 donors were used in a later genetic analysis, which treated that subset as a discovery cohort. Among around 400 genotyped donors of the cohort, an average of about 240,000 unique TCR beta nucleotide sequences was sequenced per donor, of which about 19% were non-productive. Besides the first cohort of approximately 670 subjects, a separate validation cohort made up of roughly 130 different subjects was used. Class I and class II HLA loci were covered by the typing at four-digit resolution. A later analysis re-analyzed previously published TCR beta repertoires from 666 donors and added high-resolution HLA genotyping to study TCR occurrence patterns. Rather than drawing on any new phenotypic data, the later analysis identified candidate immune exposures from TCR beta sequences and the way those sequences occurred across donors. All discovery cohort repertoires had been generated using a single sequencing platform. Because of strong linkage in the cohort, roughly five DR-DQ haplotypes were treated as single units for association and clustering. The study profiled the T cell repertoires of about 640 subjects by immunosequencing and related them to cytomegalovirus serostatus. An early release covering some 640 HLA-typed donors comprised approximately 300 gigabases of sequencing data and tens of millions of unique TCR sequences. Typing coverage differed by locus: A, B, C, DRB1 and DQB1 were typed in about 629-640 donors, DQA1 in roughly 510, DPA1 in around 600, and DPB1 in 450 to 480. To decide whether each TCR beta V gene segment behaved as functional or pseudogenic, an earlier analysis of some 600 of the donors relied on high-throughput TCR beta sequencing. Broad study findings and their caveats: A later analysis found that HLA-associated TCR beta chains were more clonally expanded and had lower generation probabilities than equally common non-associated chains. Because counts were too low, seventeen rarely observed V segments, including chromosome 9 orphons, were excluded from the earlier analysis of a few hundred of the donors. In both the original and validation cohorts, the classifier was reported to diagnose cytomegalovirus status with high specificity and sensitivity. Only TCR beta chains were sequenced in this cohort, and the absence of alpha or paired-chain data limited detectable features. Three of the identified cytomegalovirus-associated TCR beta chains were confirmed in vitro to be specific for cytomegalovirus antigens. Because the 87-base-pair reads could not distinguish some IMGT-functional V segments, including TRBV6-2 and TRBV6-3, those segments were excluded. A total of 150 to 200 TCR beta chains were listed by the study as associated with cytomegalovirus. According to the authors, the approach could potentially be generalized to other disease states and immunological phenotypes. In an earlier analysis of more than 500 of the donors, most TCR beta V segments appeared in productive rearrangements about 87% or about 30% of the time, broadly matching IMGT annotations. The presence/absence analyses assumed that sequencing depth was roughly uniform across donors, and that assumption may not be true. Because some donors lacked HLA typing at each locus, the association tests relied only on the typed subset. A group of highly shared sequence variants was considered likely to be a technical artifact of the sequencing pipeline. Strong co-occurrence of HLA alleles, especially DR and DQ, made assigning TCR associations to individual alleles difficult. According to a later analysis, most CMV-associated TCR beta chains appeared to be HLA-restricted, and the HLA associations seemed to be driven largely by CMV exposure. In a later genetic analysis, fewer N-insertions in productive TCRs were reported among donors in an Asian-associated ancestry cluster than the roughly 670-donor mean. CMV serostatus was the only immune exposure information available for the cohort. Correlated functional status among segregating V segments might be attributable to linkage disequilibrium, but an unknown experimental factor could not be ruled out. In a later analysis, 16,951 TCR beta sequences were associated with specific HLA alleles at a false discovery rate of 0.05. While some public TCRs were present in many individuals, most TCR sequences turned up only very rarely across donors. Several of the top co-occurrence clusters appeared to be linked to parvovirus B19, influenza, CMV and Epstein-Barr virus, according to a later analysis. A further reported finding was that TCR beta sequences accurately predicted the HLA-A and HLA-B alleles for most subjects in the first cohort. V-gene and J-gene trimming of TCR beta chains was associated with a missense DCLRE1C variant in a later genetic analysis, and the association was replicated in an independent cohort. A later analysis found that TCR association rates varied across HLA loci, with DRB1 alleles showing the most associated TCRs and HLA-C alleles the fewest.

With regard to this clone: The antigen this receptor binds is unknown. No per-base quality is available; no much larger clone lies one base away.

Library preparation was by the immunoSEQ multiplex PCR assay. A mixture of 60 forward primers for TCR Vbeta segments and 13 reverse primers for TCR Jbeta segments was used in the multiplex PCR. A multiplex PCR assay on genomic DNA amplified the CDR3 region of rearranged TCR beta genes. The amplified TCR beta libraries were sequenced on the Illumina HiSeq System as 87-base-pair reads. Under the source paper's analysis protocol: Across the 666 repertoires, a later analysis counted some 81 million unique TCR beta chains, 8.5 million to 12 million of which were shared by at least two donors. A nearest-neighbor algorithm error-corrected the raw reads and collapsed the reads into unique sequences, merging closely related sequences to remove PCR and sequencing errors. CDR3 sequences were aligned to IMGT reference sequences to assign V, D and J gene segments. Each retained sequence needed at least a six-nucleotide match to both a V gene segment and a J gene segment. A rearrangement counted as productive if the CDR3 had no stop codons and remained in frame with V and J, and every other rearrangement counted as non-productive. CDR3 was defined by IMGT convention, running from the second conserved V-encoded cysteine to the conserved J-encoded phenylalanine. In an earlier analysis of around 640 of the donors, sequences lacking an unambiguous match to a single V gene segment were excluded. An earlier analysis of 587 of the donors classified V segments as functional when productive rearrangements were above 56.7% and as segregating when the standard deviation between donors was above 5%. To diagnose cytomegalovirus status from the catalog of TCR beta chain sequences, a statistical classification framework was built. V and J gene assignment, in a later analysis, came from comparing TCR nucleotide sequences with IMGT/GENE-DB human TR gene sequences. The TCRdist pipeline was used in a later analysis to assign CDR3 sequences and most-parsimonious VDJ recombination scenarios. A later analysis defined each TCR beta chain by its CDR3 amino acid sequence plus V-gene family, and excluded reads lacking a unique V-gene family. A later analysis removed 550 to 650 highly shared, low-generation-probability nucleotide sequences to deal with suspected cross-contamination and a sequencing artifact. For each public chain, a later analysis derived a clonal expansion index from normalized ranks of inferred template counts within each repertoire. A later analysis computed generation probabilities with a VDJ recombination model fitted to out-of-frame rearrangements, and checked the results against IGoR. In a later analysis, TCR-TCR, TCR-HLA and TCR-CMV co-occurrence was scored with hypergeometric tests, and a repertoire-size bias correction was applied to TCR pairs. To estimate false discovery rates, a later analysis permuted the HLA or CMV assignments 20 times. A later analysis grouped co-occurring TCRs with DBSCAN, adding TCRdist sequence similarity when clustering within HLA-allele-positive subsets. For co-occurrence clustering, repertoires with fewer than 30,000 or more than 120,000 public chains were excluded, along with about five repertoires with anomalous nucleotide sharing. Entries here come from immuneACCESS through TCRdb and include only in-frame sequences with V and J called. Some clones fail to appear in such tables; in the studies checked, an unresolved V gene covers under half of the shortfall, and the cause of the remainder is unknown. D and trimming were read from the DNA, whereas the V and J calls and clone size are those reported in that table. The sample records some 140,000 clones, about 85% of which are singletons. 2.5% to 3.5% of the sample is in the top ten clones.

The cohort comprised around 690 healthy bone marrow donors. Cohort members were all nominally healthy when sampled, although unrecorded immune exposures were likely present. The donor tested CMV seronegative, placing the donor among the 300 to 400 seronegative members of the cohort. A peripheral blood sample was provided by each donor, and peripheral blood mononuclear cells were used for TCR beta sequencing. The Qiagen DNeasy Blood Extraction Kit was used to extract genomic DNA from the blood cell samples. The CDR3 holds 12 amino acids from the cysteine to the phenylalanine. The CDR3 DNA has 36 bases and is translated from base 1. V sheds 6 bases and J sheds 5 bases, leaving 10 bases between their ends. Taken from the germline V gene, the CDR1 and CDR2 loops are MNHEY and SVGAGI.

The source of this sequence is a female donor in good health and CMV-seronegative. The sequence joins TRBV6-5 to TRBJ1-1; the D gene is perhaps TRBD1, from 5 matching bases. Material: PBMCs. The CDR3 corresponds to CASSEGTTEAFF. Read as DNA, the sequence is TGTGCCAGCAGCGAAGGGACTACTGAAGCTTTCTTT.